The TCR beta chain under discussion was sequenced for a study of identical twins. A word on this clonotype: Its target is not known.

The germline V gene encodes CDR1 LGHDT and CDR2 YNNKEL (reference sequence). V gave up 1 base and J gave up 0 bases, with 7 bases separating them. There are 15 residues in the CDR3. TCRdb reprocessed the 5' RACE reads with MiXCR, giving one entry per CDR3 protein. The profile covers about 520,000 distinct CDR3 sequences, with around 20% appearing a single time and approximately 0.95% taken by the ten largest. Study-wide findings and caveats: Low generation-probability sequences were in excess among twin-shared out-of-frame alpha sequences.

The sample was also linked to a second study, of T cells expressing NK-cell markers. That paper states: In sorted CD3+CD56+NKG2C+, CD3+CD56+NKG2C- and CD3+CD56-NKG2C+ T cells, TCR beta repertoires were obtained. Just one sequenced donor of eight was HCMV-seronegative, while seven were seropositive.

This sequence was found in a woman aged 18-29 years in good health. This chain links TRBV3-1 with TRBJ1-5; D not certain. The sample was CD4+ T cells sorted from blood. The DNA of the CDR3 is TGTGCCAGCAGCCAAGGGCACCTTAGCAATCAGCCCCAGCATTTT. Its translation: CASSQGHLSNQPQHF.